Here is one TCR beta chain with its context. The sample holds a few counts of this clone. Its antigen specificity is not known. Per-base quality was not reported, and no clone a single base away is much larger than it. These data belong to a study of cytomegalovirus exposure and HLA in healthy donors (TCRdb year 2017). Notes on the research overall: According to an earlier analysis of several hundred of the donors, about 179 million T cells yielded 117 million unique TCR beta sequences and about 300 Gb of sequence data. An earlier analysis of around 640 of the donors used high-throughput TCR beta sequencing to judge whether each TCR beta V gene segment behaved as functional or pseudogenic. High-throughput TCR immunosequencing, statistical association of individual TCRs with disease status, and machine learning were combined to predict cytomegalovirus infection status. A later genetic analysis used genome-wide SNP genotypes for 398 of the 666 donors, treating that subset as a discovery cohort. An early release that covered fewer than 750 HLA-typed donors contained about 290 gigabases of sequencing data and 70 million to 100 million unique TCR sequences. Donor age, sex, ethnicity and CMV serostatus were collected together with the repertoire data. A later analysis re-examined previously published TCR beta repertoires from more than 550 donors and added high-resolution HLA genotyping to investigate patterns of TCR occurrence. Every repertoire in the discovery cohort had been generated on one and the same sequencing platform. Rather than using new phenotypic data, the later analysis identified candidate immune exposures from TCR beta sequences and from how often those sequences occurred across donors. Besides the first cohort of roughly 640 subjects, a separate validation cohort made up of 120 different subjects was used. Class I and class II HLA loci were covered by the typing at four-digit resolution. Among roughly 400 genotyped donors of the cohort, an average of roughly 230,000 unique TCR beta nucleotide sequences was sequenced per donor, of which approximately 19% were non-productive. The number of donors typed differed by locus, with about 629-640 for A, B, C, DRB1 and DQB1, 522 for DQA1, approximately 580 for DPA1, and approximately 470 for DPB1. The aim of the study was to test whether cataloging public T cell receptors could identify signatures of past pathogen exposure. Because of strong linkage in the cohort, roughly five DR-DQ haplotypes were treated as single units for association and clustering. Using immunosequencing, the study profiled T cell repertoires from 640 or so subjects and related those repertoires to cytomegalovirus serostatus. Of the 300 to 500 genotyped donors, 81% were placed in the genetic ancestry cluster associated with self-reported Caucasian donors.

The cohort consisted of 650 to 700 healthy bone marrow donors. All cohort members were sampled while nominally healthy, although unrecorded immune exposures were likely present. The donor was CMV seropositive and was included in the group of about 290 seropositive cohort members. A peripheral blood sample was collected from each donor, and TCR beta sequencing was performed on peripheral blood mononuclear cells. Genomic DNA extraction from the blood cell samples was performed with the Qiagen DNeasy Blood Extraction Kit. A distance of 15 bases separates the germline ends of V and J, which lose 2 bases and 2 bases respectively. Including the terminal cysteine and phenylalanine, the CDR3 comprises 16 residues. Only the CDR3 DNA stays, 48 bases, in frame from base 1. The germline V gene gives CDR1 as MGHDK and CDR2 as SYGVNS. Library preparation was by the immunoSEQ multiplex PCR assay. For the multiplex PCR, a mixture combining 60 forward primers for TCR Vbeta segments and 13 reverse primers for TCR Jbeta segments was used. The CDR3 region of rearranged TCR beta genes was amplified from genomic DNA by a multiplex PCR assay. On the Illumina HiSeq System, the amplified TCR beta libraries were sequenced as 87-base-pair reads. As for the original processing: A later analysis tallied 75 million to 85 million unique TCR beta chains across the 660 or so repertoires, and roughly 11 million of those chains were shared by two or more donors. Raw reads were error-corrected and collapsed into unique sequences with a nearest-neighbor algorithm that merged closely related sequences to remove PCR and sequencing errors. Alignment of CDR3 sequences to IMGT reference sequences was used to assign V, D and J gene segments. For a sequence to be retained, a match of at least six nucleotides to both a V gene segment and a J gene segment was required. A rearrangement counted as productive if the CDR3 had no stop codons and remained in frame with V and J, and every other rearrangement counted as non-productive. CDR3 was defined by IMGT convention, running from the second conserved V-encoded cysteine to the conserved J-encoded phenylalanine. In an earlier analysis of around 640 of the donors, sequences lacking an unambiguous match to a single V gene segment were excluded. An earlier analysis of approximately 590 of the donors called V segments functional above 56.7% productive rearrangements and segregating when the between-donor standard deviation exceeded 5%. A statistical classification framework was built for diagnosing cytomegalovirus status from the catalog of TCR beta chain sequences. In a later analysis, TCR nucleotide sequences were compared against IMGT/GENE-DB human TR gene sequences so that V and J genes could be assigned. In a later analysis, CDR3 sequences and most-parsimonious VDJ recombination scenarios were assigned using the TCRdist pipeline. In a later analysis, each TCR beta chain was defined by its CDR3 amino acid sequence together with its V-gene family, and reads lacking a unique V-gene family were excluded. As a way to deal with suspected cross-contamination and a sequencing artifact, a later analysis dropped under 600 nucleotide sequences that were highly shared and had low generation probability. In a later analysis, a clonal expansion index for each public chain was calculated from normalized within-repertoire ranks of inferred template counts. In a later analysis, generation probabilities were computed using a VDJ recombination model fitted to out-of-frame rearrangements, and the results were checked against IGoR. A later analysis scored TCR-TCR, TCR-HLA and TCR-CMV co-occurrence with hypergeometric tests, applying a repertoire-size bias correction to TCR pairs. To estimate false discovery rates, a later analysis permuted the HLA or CMV assignments 20 times. In a later analysis, co-occurring TCRs were grouped using DBSCAN, with TCRdist sequence similarity added in when clustering inside HLA-allele-positive subsets. Co-occurrence clustering excluded repertoires with fewer than 30,000 or more than 120,000 public chains, plus five with anomalous nucleotide sharing. What TCRdb holds here is the immuneACCESS table cut down to in-frame rearrangements. Part of the clones is not present; checked against another copy, under half of the missing clones reflect an unresolved V gene, and the others are unexplained. V and J calls and clone size come straight from that table; D and trimming were deduced from the DNA. Within this sample are 200,000 to 300,000 clones, with approximately 84% of them counted one time only. The top ten constitute 2% of the sample.

Points the paper makes about the study in general: The 87-base-pair reads could not distinguish some IMGT-functional V segments, including TRBV6-2 and TRBV6-3, so those segments were excluded. Because HLA typing was missing for some donors at each locus, association tests included only the typed subset. Immune exposure information for the cohort was limited to CMV serostatus. At a false discovery rate of 0.05, a later analysis linked about 16,000 TCR beta sequences to specific HLA alleles. In this cohort, only TCR beta chains were sequenced, and detectable features were limited by the absence of alpha or paired-chain data. When HLA alleles, especially DR and DQ, strongly co-occurred, TCR associations were difficult to assign to individual alleles. According to a later analysis, TCR association rates differed among HLA loci, with DRB1 alleles showing the most associated TCRs and HLA-C alleles showing the fewest. A later genetic analysis associated a missense DCLRE1C variant with V-gene and J-gene trimming of TCR beta chains, and an independent cohort replicated the association. In a later analysis, most CMV-associated TCR beta chains were found to appear HLA-restricted, with HLA associations seemingly driven largely by CMV exposure. Correlated functional status among segregating V segments might reflect linkage disequilibrium, but an unknown experimental factor could not be ruled out. The earlier analysis of some 540 of the donors excluded some 15 rarely observed V segments, including chromosome 9 orphons, because counts were too low. In an earlier analysis of around 600 of the donors, most TCR beta V segments appeared in productive rearrangements about 90% or about 30% of the time, broadly matching IMGT annotations. Most TCR sequences were observed very rarely across donors, whereas some public TCRs were present in many individuals. In a later genetic analysis, fewer N-insertions in productive TCRs were reported among donors in an Asian-associated ancestry cluster than the approximately 710-donor mean. Presence/absence analyses assumed roughly uniform sequencing depth across donors, an assumption that may not hold. The sequencing pipeline was judged likely to have produced a cluster of highly shared sequence variants as a technical artifact. Three of the identified cytomegalovirus-associated TCR beta chains were confirmed in vitro to be specific for cytomegalovirus antigens. A further reported finding was that TCR beta sequences accurately predicted the HLA-A and HLA-B alleles for most subjects in the first cohort. A total of 164 TCR beta chains were listed by the study as associated with cytomegalovirus. In a later analysis, HLA-associated TCR beta chains were found to be more clonally expanded and to have lower generation probabilities than equally common non-associated chains. The classifier was reported to diagnose cytomegalovirus status with high specificity and sensitivity in both the original cohort and the validation cohort. According to a later analysis, parvovirus B19, influenza, CMV and Epstein-Barr virus appeared linked to several top co-occurrence clusters. The authors suggested that the approach could potentially be generalized to other disease states and immunological phenotypes.

The receptor was isolated from a woman aged 40 to 50 in good health and CMV-seropositive. The sequencing input was PBMCs. The sequence links TRBV25-1 to TRBJ1-1, with TRBD1 as a weak D call on 5 bases. The nucleotides are TGTGCCAGCAGTGAAGACAGAGACCGCCCCAACACTGAAGCTTTCTTT. It encodes CASSEDRDRPNTEAFF.